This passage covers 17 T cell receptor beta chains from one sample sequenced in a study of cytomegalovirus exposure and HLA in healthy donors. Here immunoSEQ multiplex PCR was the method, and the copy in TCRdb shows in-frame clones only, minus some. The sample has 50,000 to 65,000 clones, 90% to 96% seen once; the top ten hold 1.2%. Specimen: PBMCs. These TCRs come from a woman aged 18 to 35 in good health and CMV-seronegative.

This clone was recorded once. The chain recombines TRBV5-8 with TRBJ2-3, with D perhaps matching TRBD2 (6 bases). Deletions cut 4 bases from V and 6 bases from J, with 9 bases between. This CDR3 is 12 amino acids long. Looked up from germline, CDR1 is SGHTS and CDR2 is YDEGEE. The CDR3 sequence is CASSPRGDTQYF. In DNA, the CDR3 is TGTGCCAGCAGCCCACGGGGGGATACGCAGTATTTT.

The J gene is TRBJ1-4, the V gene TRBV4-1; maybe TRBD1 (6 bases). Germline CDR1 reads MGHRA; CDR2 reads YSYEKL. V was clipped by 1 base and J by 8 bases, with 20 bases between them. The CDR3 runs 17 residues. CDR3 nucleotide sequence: TGCGCCAGCAGCCAAGGGACTAGGGGGGGCCCTTGGGAAAAACTGTTTTTT. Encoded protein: CASSQGTRGGPWEKLFF.

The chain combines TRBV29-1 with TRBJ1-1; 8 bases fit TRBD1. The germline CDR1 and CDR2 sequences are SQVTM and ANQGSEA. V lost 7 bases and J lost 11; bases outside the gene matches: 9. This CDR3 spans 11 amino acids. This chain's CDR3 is CSALTGVRAFF. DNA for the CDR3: TGCAGCGCCCTGACAGGGGTTAGGGCTTTCTTT.

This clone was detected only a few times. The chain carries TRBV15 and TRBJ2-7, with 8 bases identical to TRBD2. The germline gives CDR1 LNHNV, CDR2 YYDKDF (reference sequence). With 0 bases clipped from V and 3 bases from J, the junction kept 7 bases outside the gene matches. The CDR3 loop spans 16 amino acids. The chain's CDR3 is CATSRDSGGEHYEQYF. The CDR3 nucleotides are TGTGCCACCAGCAGAGATTCGGGGGGGGAGCACTACGAGCAGTACTTC.

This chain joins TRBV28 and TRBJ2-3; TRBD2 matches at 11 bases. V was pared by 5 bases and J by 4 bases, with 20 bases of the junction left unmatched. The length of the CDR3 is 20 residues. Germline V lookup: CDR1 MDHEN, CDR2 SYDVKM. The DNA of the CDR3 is TGTGCCAGCAGTCCACCGGGGGGGGGCGCGGCTAGCGGGAGGCCAGATACGCAGTATTTT. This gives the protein CASSPPGGGAASGRPDTQYF.

The CDR3 sequence is CASSPARTGAGEQYF. The CDR3 nucleotides are TGTGCCAGCAGCCCCGCCCGGACAGGGGCGGGGGAGCAGTACTTC. The rearrangement links TRBV13 to TRBJ2-7; TRBD1 matches 9 bases. The CDR3 runs to 15 residues. Trimming at V came to 5 bases and at J to 7 bases, leaving 12 bases not matched to a gene. Germline loops: CDR1 PRHDT, CDR2 FYEKMQ (reference sequence).

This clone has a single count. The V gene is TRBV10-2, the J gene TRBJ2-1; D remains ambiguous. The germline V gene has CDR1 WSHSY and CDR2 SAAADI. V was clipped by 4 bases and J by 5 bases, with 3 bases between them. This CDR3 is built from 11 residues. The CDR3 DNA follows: TGCGCCAGCAGTGGTAACAATGAGCAGTTCTTC. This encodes CASSGNNEQFF.

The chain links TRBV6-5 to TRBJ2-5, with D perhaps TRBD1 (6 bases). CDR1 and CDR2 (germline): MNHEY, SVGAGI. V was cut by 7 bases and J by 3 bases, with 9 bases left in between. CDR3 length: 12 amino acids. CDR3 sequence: CASTHREETQYF. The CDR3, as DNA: TGTGCCAGCACCCACAGGGAAGAGACCCAGTACTTC.

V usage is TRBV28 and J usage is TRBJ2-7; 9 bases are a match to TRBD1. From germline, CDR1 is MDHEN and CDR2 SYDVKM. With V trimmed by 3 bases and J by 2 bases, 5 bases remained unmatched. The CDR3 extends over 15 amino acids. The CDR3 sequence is CASSFGRTGAYEQYF. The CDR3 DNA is TGTGCCAGCAGTTTCGGGAGGACAGGGGCCTACGAGCAGTACTTC.

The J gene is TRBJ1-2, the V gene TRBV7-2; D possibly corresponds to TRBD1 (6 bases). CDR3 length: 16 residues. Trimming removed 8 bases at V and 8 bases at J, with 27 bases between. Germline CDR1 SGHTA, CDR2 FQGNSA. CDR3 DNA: TGTGCCAGCCAGAGCTTGATGGCGGGGGCCCAGAGGGGCTACACCTTC. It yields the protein CASQSLMAGAQRGYTF. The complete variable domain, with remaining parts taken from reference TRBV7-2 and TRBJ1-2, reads GAGVSQSPSNKVTEKGKDVELRCDPISGHTALYWYRQSLGQGLEFLIYFQGNSAPDKSGLPSDRFSAERTGGSVSTLTIQRTQQEDSAVYLCASQSLMAGAQRGYTFGSGTRLTVV.

For the CDR3, the DNA is TGTGCCTGGAGTGTACGGGTGAACACTGAAGCTTTCTTT. Amino acids: CAWSVRVNTEAFF. V gene TRBV30 combines with J gene TRBJ1-1; D not resolved. The CDR3 spans 13 residues. Trimming cost V 0 bases and J 0 bases, with 5 bases left between them. CDR1 is GTSNPN, CDR2 SVGIG, per germline (reference sequence).

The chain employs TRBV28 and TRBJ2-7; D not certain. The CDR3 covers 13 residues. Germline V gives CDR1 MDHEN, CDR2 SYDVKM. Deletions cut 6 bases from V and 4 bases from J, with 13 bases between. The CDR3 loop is CASSPPKTYEQYF. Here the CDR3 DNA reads TGTGCCAGCAGCCCACCCAAAACATACGAGCAGTACTTC.

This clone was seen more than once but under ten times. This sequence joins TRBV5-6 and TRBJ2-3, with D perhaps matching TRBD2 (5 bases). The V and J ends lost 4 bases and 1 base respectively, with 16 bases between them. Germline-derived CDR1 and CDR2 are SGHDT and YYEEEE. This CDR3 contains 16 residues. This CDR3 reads CASSPLGAAGTDTQYF. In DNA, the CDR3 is TGTGCCAGCAGCCCTCTGGGAGCGGCAGGCACAGATACGCAGTATTTT.

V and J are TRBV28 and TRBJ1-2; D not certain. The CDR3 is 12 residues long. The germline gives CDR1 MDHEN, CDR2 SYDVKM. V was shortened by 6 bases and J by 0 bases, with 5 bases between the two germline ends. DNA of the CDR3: TGTGCCAGCAGGAGGACTAACTATGGCTACACCTTC. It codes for CASRRTNYGYTF.

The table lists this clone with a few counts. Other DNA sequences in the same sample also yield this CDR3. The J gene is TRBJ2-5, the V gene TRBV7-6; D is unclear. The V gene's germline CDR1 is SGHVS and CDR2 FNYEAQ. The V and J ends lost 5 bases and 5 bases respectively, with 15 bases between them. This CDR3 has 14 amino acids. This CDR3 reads CASSPDIVVETQYF. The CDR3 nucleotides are TGTGCCAGCAGCCCCGACATCGTGGTGGAGACCCAGTACTTC.

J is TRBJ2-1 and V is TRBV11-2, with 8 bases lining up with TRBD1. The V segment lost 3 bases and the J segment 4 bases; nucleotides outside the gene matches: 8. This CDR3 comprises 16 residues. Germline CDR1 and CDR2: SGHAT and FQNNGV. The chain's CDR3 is CASSFEGTGLYNEQFF. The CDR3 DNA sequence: TGTGCCAGCAGCTTTGAAGGGACAGGACTTTACAATGAGCAGTTCTTC.

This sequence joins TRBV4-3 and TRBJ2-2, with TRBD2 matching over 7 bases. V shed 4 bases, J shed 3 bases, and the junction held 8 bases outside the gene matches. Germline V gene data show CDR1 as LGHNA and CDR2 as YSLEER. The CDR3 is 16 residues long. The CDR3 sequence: CASSPRRERDTGELFF. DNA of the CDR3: TGCGCCAGCAGCCCTCGGCGGGAGCGGGACACCGGGGAGCTGTTTTTT.